This TCR beta chain is drawn from a study of blood T cell repertoires in COVID-19. The CDR3 totals 13 residues. V was pared by 4 bases and J by 2 bases, with 8 bases between. CDR1 and CDR2 from the germline V gene are SGHAT and FQNNGV. Enrolled during active infection, Seattle patients were then followed longitudinally. Source study methods: Using reference gene primer amplification, nucleated cell counts were estimated. The data were produced by immunoSEQ multiplex PCR, yet TCRdb's version contains in-frame clones alone and is incomplete. That table supplies the V and J calls and clone size; D and trimming were determined from the DNA. The table has roughly 250,000 clones, approximately 87% seen once.

This clonotype was sampled from a woman aged 25 to 39 with COVID-19, enrolled during active disease. The rearrangement links TRBV11-2 to TRBJ2-5; unclear D gene. Sequencing was done on a sample of peripheral blood. CDR3 nucleotide sequence: TGTGCCAGCAGCTCCCTCAGACAAGAGACCCAGTACTTC. It specifies CASSSLRQETQYF.